The next 28 T cell receptor beta chains were all read from a single sample in a study of blood T cell repertoires in COVID-19. Clones were sequenced by immunoSEQ multiplex PCR, and TCRdb holds only the in-frame ones, with some missing. The repertoire has 350,000 to 450,000 clones, nearly 90% of them found once; the top ten carry about 1.7%. The sequenced sample consisted of PBMCs or T cells enriched from blood (not recorded which). These receptors all come from a woman aged 25 to 39 who had recovered from COVID-19.

The V call is TRBV28, the J call TRBJ2-3, with D unresolved. V lost 5 bases, J lost 3 bases, and 9 bases lay in between. Per the germline V gene, CDR1 is MDHEN and CDR2 is SYDVKM. This CDR3 is 13 amino acids long. CDR3 bases: TGTGCCAGCAGTGAGCAGGTAACAGATACGCAGTATTTT. This translates into CASSEQVTDTQYF.

The chain has TRBV24-1 and TRBJ1-5; D uncertain. Germline lookup yields CDR1 KGHDR and CDR2 SFDVKD. The V and J ends lost 5 bases and 4 bases respectively, with 5 bases between them. The CDR3 is made up of 12 amino acids. CDR3 amino acids: CATSAPNQPQHF. DNA of the CDR3: TGTGCCACCAGTGCCCCAAATCAGCCCCAGCATTTT.

This rearrangement joins TRBV19 to TRBJ1-4; unclear D gene. Germline V gene lookup returns CDR1 LNHDA and CDR2 SQIVND (reference sequence). Trimming removed 3 bases from V and 0 bases from J, with 5 bases in between. CDR3 size: 14 residues. The CDR3 loop is CASSISATNEKLFF. CDR3 in DNA: TGTGCCAGTAGTATCTCCGCAACTAATGAAAAACTGTTTTTT.

The rearrangement uses TRBV5-6 and TRBJ1-2; a weak D match, TRBD1 (6 bases). Germline CDR1 and CDR2: SGHDT and YYEEEE. The CDR3 length is 14 residues. Trimming took off 2 bases at V and 4 bases at J, with 12 bases between the two ends. The DNA of the CDR3 is TGTGCCAGCAGCTTAATCAGGGGATCCTATGGCTACACCTTC. As protein: CASSLIRGSYGYTF.

This sequence joins TRBV28 and TRBJ1-1; tentative D call: TRBD1 (6 bases). This CDR3 has 15 amino acids. CDR1 is MDHEN and CDR2 is SYDVKM in the germline V gene. The V gene lost 5 bases and the J gene lost 0 bases, with 13 bases spanning the gap. CDR3 coding DNA: TGTGCCAGCAGTCCGCGGGGGGGCCTGAACACTGAAGCTTTCTTT. Its protein product is CASSPRGGLNTEAFF.

The rearrangement joins TRBV10-3 to TRBJ1-6, with D unresolved. Trimming shortened V by 4 bases and J by 8 bases, and 12 bases separated the two germline ends. From germline, CDR1 is ENHRY and CDR2 SYGVKD. This CDR3 is 14 amino acids long. The CDR3 DNA reads TGTGCCATCAGTGCGCCAGGAACCGATTCACCCCTCCACTTT. Residues: CAISAPGTDSPLHF.

V usage is TRBV29-1 and J usage is TRBJ1-1; D remains ambiguous. From germline, CDR1 is SQVTM and CDR2 ANQGSEA. This CDR3 has 10 residues. The V and J ends lost 2 bases and 5 bases respectively, with 3 bases between them. Here the CDR3 reads CSVELTEAFF. The CDR3 nucleotides read TGCAGCGTTGAATTAACTGAAGCTTTCTTT.

The chain links TRBV9 to TRBJ1-6; D ambiguous. The CDR3 sequence is 14 residues long. Germline V CDR1 and CDR2: SGDLS, YYNGEE. Trimming left V 10 bases short and J 6 bases short, with 17 bases between. The CDR3 here is CALSPRLSNSPLHF. In DNA form, the CDR3 reads TGTGCCCTCTCCCCCAGACTGAGTAATTCACCCCTCCACTTT.

This chain uses TRBV4-3 with TRBJ2-7; no definite D call. Germline lookup yields CDR1 LGHNA and CDR2 YSLEER. The CDR3 contains 13 residues. V gave up 1 base and J gave up 3 bases, with 7 bases separating them. CDR3 coding DNA: TGCGCCAGCAGCCAAGCGCGGTTCTACGAGCAGTACTTC. Its translation: CASSQARFYEQYF.

The V call is TRBV3-1 (or the pseudogene TRBV3-2), the J call TRBJ2-7; TRBD2 matches at 13 bases. The junction had 8 bases not matched to a gene; V was cut back by 4 bases and J by 5 bases. There are 16 residues in the CDR3. Per germline, CDR1 LGHDT and CDR2 YNNKEL (reference sequence). The CDR3 nucleotides read TGTGCCAGCAGCCTGGGACTAGCGGGGCTCCGCGACGAGCAGTACTTC. Protein: CASSLGLAGLRDEQYF.

This chain uses TRBV12-3 or TRBV12-4 with TRBJ2-7, with TRBD1 matching 8 bases. This CDR3 contains 12 residues. J was trimmed by 6 bases and V by 5 bases; bases with no gene match: 3. The DNA for the CDR3 is TGTGCCAGCAGTCAGGGGGCTGGCGAGCAGTACTTC. Amino acid sequence: CASSQGAGEQYF.

Regarding this clone: Different DNA sequences within this sample yield the same CDR3. The chain is built from TRBV12-3 or TRBV12-4 and TRBJ1-2; 8 bases are a match to TRBD1. The CDR3 covers 13 residues. The ends lost 6 bases at V and 5 bases at J; junction bases unmatched: 5. In nucleotides, the CDR3 is TGTGCCAGCAGCCTGGACAGGGAGTATGGCTACACCTTC. Protein sequence: CASSLDREYGYTF.

The chain employs TRBV5-8 and TRBJ1-1; 7 nucleotides agree with TRBD1. Per the germline V gene, CDR1 is SGHTS and CDR2 is YDEGEE. This CDR3 region has 14 residues. The V segment lost 4 bases and the J segment 7 bases; nucleotides outside the gene matches: 10. This chain's CDR3 is CASSRKNRDSEAFF. CDR3 coding DNA: TGTGCCAGCAGCAGGAAAAACCGGGACAGTGAAGCTTTCTTT.

The chain uses TRBV13 and TRBJ1-1, with TRBD1 as a possible D gene (5 bases). CDR1 is PRHDT and CDR2 is FYEKMQ in the germline V gene (reference sequence). CDR3 length: 15 amino acids. Trimming cost V 0 bases and J 3 bases, with 11 bases left between them. CDR3 in amino acids: CASSLGAGPHTEAFF. The CDR3 bases are TGTGCCAGCAGCTTAGGAGCGGGGCCGCACACTGAAGCTTTCTTT.

V and J are TRBV2 and TRBJ2-5, with TRBD1 identical over 7 bases. The J segment lost 1 base and the V segment lost 8 bases, leaving 4 bases of the junction unmatched. The CDR3 contains 13 residues. Germline V CDR1 and CDR2: SNHLY, FYNNEI. CDR3 sequence: CASWDSSQETQYF. The CDR3, as DNA: TGTGCCAGCTGGGACAGCTCCCAAGAGACCCAGTACTTC.

The V call is TRBV7-9, the J call TRBJ1-1, with 8 bases lining up with TRBD1. Germline trimming cut 3 bases from V and 2 bases from J; bases unmatched to any gene: 2. The length of the CDR3 is 14 residues. The germline V gene encodes CDR1 SEHNR and CDR2 FQNEAQ (reference sequence). CDR3 bases: TGTGCCAGCAGCTTTACAGGGGGAAACACTGAAGCTTTCTTT. Encoded protein: CASSFTGGNTEAFF.

V gene TRBV19 combines with J gene TRBJ2-5; perhaps TRBD2 as D (6 bases). V was trimmed by 5 bases and J by 4 bases, leaving 14 bases between them. Germline V lookup: CDR1 LNHDA, CDR2 SQIVND (reference sequence). CDR3 length: 14 residues. For the CDR3, the DNA is TGTGCCAGTAGTCGGGACTTTCGGGCAGAGACCCAGTACTTC. Translating gives CASSRDFRAETQYF.

This chain uses TRBV9 with TRBJ2-3; TRBD2 might be the D (6 bases). The CDR3 consists of 15 residues. Germline lookup yields CDR1 SGDLS and CDR2 YYNGEE. V was pared by 2 bases and J by 5 bases, with 15 bases between. For the CDR3, the DNA is TGTGCCAGCAGCGTCTGGGGGAGGCATGGAGATACGCAGTATTTT. This encodes CASSVWGRHGDTQYF. The whole variable domain, filled in from reference TRBV9 and TRBJ2-3, reads DSGVTQTPKHLITATGQRVTLRCSPRSGDLSVYWYQQSLDQGLQFLIQYYNGEERAKGNILERFSAQQFPDLHSELNLSSLELGDSALYFCASSVWGRHGDTQYFGPGTRLTVL.

The chain is built from TRBV7-2 and TRBJ1-5, with TRBD1 as a possible D gene (5 bases). CDR1 is SGHTA and CDR2 is FQGNSA in the germline V gene. V dropped 5 bases and J dropped 0 bases, with 17 bases sitting between them. This CDR3 has 17 amino acids. The CDR3 region has the DNA TGTGCCAGCAGCCTCCGGCAGGGCGACATTAGCAATCAGCCCCAGCATTTT. Translated: CASSLRQGDISNQPQHF.

V and J are TRBV7-9 and TRBJ2-5; TRBD2 aligns across 7 bases. V was clipped by 2 bases and J by 2 bases; unmatched bases: 8. This CDR3 is 16 amino acids long. Germline V lookup: CDR1 SEHNR, CDR2 FQNEAQ (reference sequence). In nucleotides, the CDR3 is TGTGCCAGCAGCTTACTATCGCTAGCGGTGCAAGAGACCCAGTACTTC. Translated: CASSLLSLAVQETQYF.

The chain combines TRBV19 with TRBJ1-5; 11 nucleotides match TRBD1. Germline values: CDR1 LNHDA, CDR2 SQIVND (reference sequence). The CDR3 runs to 19 residues. V was pared by 2 bases and J by 3 bases, with 12 bases of the junction left unmatched. This CDR3 reads CASSIYSGTGGKYNQPQHF. The CDR3 DNA is TGTGCCAGTAGTATATACTCCGGGACAGGGGGAAAATACAATCAGCCCCAGCATTTT.

This sequence joins TRBV11-2 and TRBJ2-3; the match to TRBD2 covers 14 bases. V gave up 3 bases and J gave up 4 bases; unmatched junction bases: 9. Germline V lookup: CDR1 SGHAT, CDR2 FQNNGV. The CDR3 extends over 18 amino acids. In DNA, the CDR3 is TGTGCCAGCAGCTTCCTTCGGACTAGCGGGAGGATGGCAGATACGCAGTATTTT. Translated: CASSFLRTSGRMADTQYF.

The rearrangement uses TRBV6-4 and TRBJ2-3, with a tentative D call TRBD2 (6 bases). The CDR3 contains 13 residues. V was shortened by 6 bases and J by 5 bases, with 12 bases between the two germline ends. Germline CDR1 and CDR2: MRHNA and SNTAGT. CDR3 protein: CASSAEGRDTQYF. The CDR3 nucleotides are TGTGCCAGCAGCGCGGAGGGCCGAGATACGCAGTATTTT.

This sequence joins TRBV6-5 and TRBJ2-7; D unclear. CDR1 MNHEY and CDR2 SVGAGI come from the germline V gene. Trimming removed 9 bases at V and 6 bases at J, with 18 bases between. CDR3 length: 13 amino acids. The CDR3 DNA follows: TGTGCCAGTTCGACTCCGGAAGTTCGCGAGCAGTACTTC. Translating gives CASSTPEVREQYF.

The chain links TRBV2 to TRBJ2-7; D gene unclear. Germline V gene sequence: CDR1 SNHLY, CDR2 FYNNEI. CDR3 length: 14 residues. V was clipped by 9 bases and J by 4 bases, with 19 bases between them. Here the CDR3 reads CARYIHQANYEQYF. In DNA form, the CDR3 reads TGTGCCAGATACATTCACCAAGCGAATTACGAGCAGTACTTC.

The rearrangement links TRBV5-1 to TRBJ2-1, with 9 bases identical to TRBD2. The CDR3 is made up of 14 amino acids. V gave up 5 bases and J gave up 5 bases; unmatched junction bases: 5. CDR1 and CDR2 (germline): SGHRS, YFSETQ. CDR3 loop: CASRLAGGNNEQFF. DNA for the CDR3: TGCGCCAGCAGGCTCGCGGGAGGGAACAATGAGCAGTTCTTC.

CDR3 amino acids: CASSPRQFLQSVSNQPQHF. The CDR3 DNA reads as TGTGCCAGCAGCCCGAGACAGTTCTTACAAAGTGTTAGCAATCAGCCCCAGCATTTT. The rearrangement joins TRBV7-8 to TRBJ1-5; perhaps TRBD1 as D (5 bases). Germline-derived CDR1 and CDR2 are SGHVS and FQNEAQ. The CDR3 totals 19 residues. The V end was cut by 5 bases, the J end by 0 bases, with 23 bases between. Variable domain in full (rest from reference TRBV7-8 and TRBJ1-5): GAGVSQSPRYKVAKRGQDVALRCDPISGHVSLFWYQQALGQGPEFLTYFQNEAQLDKSGLPSDRFFAERPEGSVSTLKIQRTQQEDSAVYLCASSPRQFLQSVSNQPQHFGDGTRLSIL.

The chain recombines TRBV7-7 with TRBJ2-5; 11 bases are shared with TRBD2. The CDR3 runs to 14 residues. Germline V lookup: CDR1 SSHAT, CDR2 FNYEAQ (reference sequence). The CDR3 sequence: CALTSGGFQETQYF. The CDR3 DNA reads TGTGCACTAACTAGCGGGGGTTTCCAAGAGACCCAGTACTTC.